Here is one TCR beta chain with its context. No antigen is known for it. This sample stems from a study of cytomegalovirus exposure and HLA in healthy donors. Study information: In an early release, HLA-typed donors contributed 80 million to 95 million unique TCR sequences.

General study results and limits: Using a false discovery rate of 0.05, a later analysis showed that fewer than 20,000 TCR beta sequences were associated with HLA alleles.

PCR used 60 Vbeta primers and 13 Jbeta primers. Some clones are missing from TCRdb's copy, which holds only in-frame ones; the method was immunoSEQ multiplex PCR. Here the sample spans roughly 100,000 clones, over 75% being singletons. Germline V gene sequence: CDR1 SGHRS, CDR2 YFSETQ. The CDR3 contains 16 residues. V lost 1 base to trimming and J lost 0 bases, with 13 bases between them. This rearrangement joins TRBV5-1 to TRBJ1-2; no firm D call. This TCR was sampled from a woman between 35 and 50 years old in good health and CMV-seropositive. The source material was PBMCs. DNA for the CDR3: TGCGCCAGCAGCTTGACGGGGTCTGGGTCTAACTATGGCTACACCTTC. It specifies CASSLTGSGSNYGYTF.